This T cell receptor beta chain was sequenced during a study of cytomegalovirus exposure and HLA in healthy donors. Points from the study as a whole: Researchers counted roughly 160 TCR beta chains as cytomegalovirus-associated. Reports described diagnosis of cytomegalovirus status by the classifier as highly specific and sensitive.

About this clone itself: Its cognate antigen is unknown.

Using immunoSEQ multiplex PCR, the repertoire was profiled, and TCRdb retains in-frame clones only, with some absent. The sample carries around 300,000 clones, 80% to 90% recorded once. In germline, CDR1 is SNHLY, CDR2 FYNNEI. V was clipped by 6 bases and J by 5 bases; unmatched bases: 12. The CDR3 consists of 15 residues. This chain connects TRBV2 to TRBJ1-1; 7 nucleotides line up with TRBD1. The source is a young woman in good health and CMV-seronegative. Sequencing was carried out using PBMCs. In DNA, the CDR3 is TGTGCCAGCAGGACGCAGAGGGGGCAGGTAACTGAAGCTTTCTTT. Translated: CASRTQRGQVTEAFF.